This TCR beta chain is drawn from a study of blood T cell repertoires in COVID-19. The wider study: COVID-19 samples, acute and convalescent, were from the United States, Italy and Spain.

In the authors' workflow: Scientists estimated how many nucleated cells there were by amplifying reference gene primers. Assay used: immunoSEQ multiplex PCR; TCRdb lists only in-frame clones, some missing. From that table come the V and J calls and clone size; the DNA was used to work out D and trimming. Seen here are about 210,000 clones, 84% observed once, and the top ten hold about 7.8%. This CDR3 contains 14 residues. Trimming left V 6 bases short and J 7 bases short, with 16 bases between. CDR1 and CDR2 (germline): MNHEY, SVGAGI. V and J are TRBV6-5 and TRBJ2-1; D is unclear. The source material was peripheral blood. This TCR was recovered from a woman of 80 years or more with COVID-19, enrolled during active disease. The CDR3 protein is CASSPVINGNEQFF. The DNA of the CDR3 is TGTGCCAGCAGCCCCGTTATTAACGGGAATGAGCAGTTCTTC.